Following are 20 T cell receptor beta chains from one sample sequenced in a study of cytomegalovirus exposure and HLA in healthy donors. Researchers ran the PCR with 60 Vbeta and 13 Jbeta primers. Generated by immunoSEQ multiplex PCR, the TCRdb table keeps only in-frame clones and is missing some. This sample has 120,000 or so clones, with 80% found just once. The specimen was PBMCs. Receptors originate from a man aged 25 to 45 in good health and CMV-seropositive.

The genes are TRBV11-3 and TRBJ2-7, with TRBD1 as a possible D gene (5 bases). This CDR3 has 15 amino acids. In germline, CDR1 is SGHNT, CDR2 YENEEA. The V and J ends lost 0 bases and 3 bases respectively, with 12 bases between them. The CDR3 sequence: CASSLDSQGNYEQYF. DNA of the CDR3: TGTGCCAGCAGCTTAGATTCCCAGGGCAACTACGAGCAGTACTTC. The full variable domain, its missing parts supplied by reference TRBV11-3 and TRBJ2-7, is EAGVVQSPRYKIIEKKQPVAFWCNPISGHNTLYWYLQNLGQGPELLIRYENEEAVDDSQLPKDRFSAERLKGVDSTLKIQPAELGDSAVYLCASSLDSQGNYEQYFGPGTRLTVT.

This clone showed up just a few times. The chain combines TRBV5-1 with TRBJ2-3, with D perhaps matching TRBD2 (5 bases). The V gene's germline CDR1 is SGHRS and CDR2 YFSETQ. V was trimmed by 0 bases and J by 3 bases, leaving 8 bases between them. The CDR3 extends over 14 amino acids. The CDR3 protein is CASSLGSGTDTQYF. The CDR3 DNA reads as TGCGCCAGCAGCTTGGGCTCGGGGACAGATACGCAGTATTTT.

The chain is built from TRBV5-1 and TRBJ2-4; 8 bases match TRBD1. Germline CDR1 is SGHRS and CDR2 is YFSETQ. This CDR3 region has 13 residues. Trimming took 4 bases from V and 6 from J; bases not matched to a gene: 3. The CDR3 nucleotides are TGCGCCAGCAGCCTCGGACAGGGAAACATTCAGTACTTC. Its translation: CASSLGQGNIQYF.

The chain links TRBV6-5 to TRBJ1-2; 7 positions agree with TRBD1. CDR1 is MNHEY, CDR2 SVGAGI, per germline. V lost 6 bases and J lost 4; bases outside the gene matches: 8. This CDR3 region has 14 residues. CDR3 coding DNA: TGTGCCAGCAGCCGCACTACAGGGGCCTATGGCTACACCTTC. Translating gives CASSRTTGAYGYTF.

This clone was detected only once. V gene TRBV27 combines with J gene TRBJ2-1; D ambiguous. The V end was cut by 3 bases, the J end by 8 bases, with 8 bases between. Germline lookup yields CDR1 MNHEY and CDR2 SMNVEV (reference sequence). The CDR3 consists of 12 residues. CDR3 amino acids: CASSFRGHEQFF. DNA of the CDR3: TGTGCCAGCAGTTTTCGTGGGCATGAGCAGTTCTTC.

The rearrangement joins TRBV5-1 to TRBJ2-5, with 9 bases fitting TRBD1. This CDR3 has 14 amino acids. CDR1 is SGHRS and CDR2 is YFSETQ in the germline V gene. Trimming at V came to 3 bases and at J to 5 bases, leaving 5 bases not matched to a gene. CDR3 region: CASSSDRGWETQYF. The CDR3 DNA sequence: TGCGCCAGCAGCTCGGACAGGGGCTGGGAGACCCAGTACTTC.

V usage is TRBV10-3 and J usage is TRBJ1-2; 8 positions agree with TRBD1. V lost 5 bases to trimming and J lost 4 bases; unmatched junction nucleotides: 3. CDR1 and CDR2 from the germline V gene are ENHRY and SYGVKD. The CDR3 covers 13 residues. DNA of the CDR3: TGTGCCATCAGTCCCGGGACAGGCTATGGCTACACCTTC. Translating gives CAISPGTGYGYTF.

The V gene is TRBV28, the J gene TRBJ1-6; 9 bases match TRBD1. CDR1 is MDHEN and CDR2 is SYDVKM in the germline V gene. The CDR3 spans 12 residues. V gave up 6 bases and J gave up 10 bases; unmatched junction bases: 1. Written as DNA, the CDR3 is TGTGCCAGCAGAGGGACAGGGTCACCCCTCCACTTT. This translates into CASRGTGSPLHF.

This clone was counted a single time. The chain's CDR3 is CASSFAEDEATLGNTIYF. The DNA for the CDR3 is TGTGCCAGCAGCTTCGCGGAGGATGAGGCCACCCTAGGAAACACCATATATTTT. The chain has TRBV11-2 and TRBJ1-3, with D unclear. The CDR3 is 18 amino acids. CDR1 and CDR2 from the germline V gene are SGHAT and FQNNGV. V was trimmed by 3 bases and J by 4 bases, leaving 22 bases between them.

The J gene is TRBJ1-6, the V gene TRBV30, with D tentatively TRBD1 (6 bases). Per germline, CDR1 GTSNPN and CDR2 SVGIG (reference sequence). Deletions cut 0 bases from V and 6 bases from J, with 12 bases between. This CDR3 contains 15 residues. CDR3 protein: CAWSVCQGINSPLHF. CDR3 in DNA: TGTGCCTGGAGTGTGTGCCAGGGGATTAATTCACCCCTCCACTTT. The entire variable domain, with the rest obtained from reference TRBV30 and TRBJ1-6, is as follows: SQTIHQWPATLVQPVGSPLSLECTVEGTSNPNLYWYRQAAGRGLQLLFYSVGIGQISSEVPQNLSASRPQDRQFILSSKKLLLSDSGFYLCAWSVCQGINSPLHFGNGTRLTVT.

This clone was picked up one time. The gene calls are TRBV11-1 and TRBJ2-2; possibly TRBD1 for D (5 bases). Germline-derived CDR1 and CDR2 are SGHAT and FQDESV (reference sequence). Trimming took off 6 bases at V and 4 bases at J, with 12 bases between the two ends. This CDR3 is 14 amino acids long. CDR3 DNA: TGTGCCAGCAGGTCAGGGTACAGCACCGGGGAGCTGTTTTTT. The encoded protein is CASRSGYSTGELFF.

The genes are TRBV6-5 and TRBJ2-4, with 9 bases matching TRBD1. Trimming cost V 2 bases and J 8 bases; bases outside gene matches: 7. The CDR3 spans 15 residues. In germline, CDR1 is MNHEY, CDR2 SVGAGI. CDR3 bases: TGTGCCAGCAGTTACACAGGGGGCAGTTCGGACATTCAGTACTTC. This codes for CASSYTGGSSDIQYF.

This clone was picked up a small number of times. Other nucleotide sequences in the sample specify the same CDR3. The chain links TRBV29-1 to TRBJ1-1; D call uncertain. The germline CDR1 and CDR2 sequences are SQVTM and ANQGSEA. The V end lost 4 bases, the J end lost 0 bases, and 3 bases lay between the germline ends. The CDR3 sequence is 11 residues long. CDR3 region: CSVVMNTEAFF. The CDR3 DNA reads as TGCAGCGTTGTCATGAACACTGAAGCTTTCTTT.

The chain is built from TRBV19 and TRBJ1-5; 7 nucleotides align to TRBD1. Losses at the gene ends were 5 bases for V and 6 bases for J; bases not matched to a gene: 13. The CDR3 spans 16 residues. Germline V gene data show CDR1 as LNHDA and CDR2 as SQIVND (reference sequence). CDR3 region: CASSSGGRGYRQPQHF. The CDR3 coding sequence is TGTGCCAGTAGTTCCGGTGGCAGGGGGTACCGTCAGCCCCAGCATTTT. The variable domain in full, completed from reference TRBV19 and TRBJ1-5, reads DGGITQSPKYLFRKEGQNVTLSCEQNLNHDAMYWYRQDPGQGLRLIYYSQIVNDFQKGDIAEGYSVSREKKESFPLTVTSAQKNPTAFYLCASSSGGRGYRQPQHFGDGTRLSIL.

The rearrangement links TRBV13 to TRBJ2-2; 9 positions match TRBD2. The V and J ends lost 5 bases and 3 bases, in that order; junction bases with no gene match: 16. Per the germline V gene, CDR1 is PRHDT and CDR2 is FYEKMQ (reference sequence). The CDR3 covers 19 residues. The CDR3 region has the DNA TGTGCCAGCAGCCCTTACAACAGGCGGGGGGGACCCGACACCGGGGAGCTGTTTTTT. Amino acid sequence: CASSPYNRRGGPDTGELFF.

This rearrangement joins TRBV7-2 to TRBJ1-6, with D unclear. The germline CDR1 and CDR2 sequences are SGHTA and FQGNSA. V was clipped by 9 bases and J by 6 bases, with 15 bases between them. The CDR3 has 14 amino acids. The CDR3 spells CARASGTANSPLHF. The CDR3 nucleotides are TGTGCCAGAGCTAGCGGAACAGCTAATTCACCCCTCCACTTT. Looking up the rest from reference TRBV7-2 and TRBJ1-6 gives the full variable domain: GAGVSQSPSNKVTEKGKDVELRCDPISGHTALYWYRQSLGQGLEFLIYFQGNSAPDKSGLPSDRFSAERTGGSVSTLTIQRTQQEDSAVYLCARASGTANSPLHFGNGTRLTVT.

The V gene is TRBV5-1, the J gene TRBJ2-5, with 9 bases fitting TRBD2. V lost 6 bases, J lost 2 bases, and 5 bases stayed unmatched. This CDR3 has 14 residues. Germline values: CDR1 SGHRS, CDR2 YFSETQ. The DNA for the CDR3 is TGCGCCAGCAATGGCGGGGGGGCTCAAGAGACCCAGTACTTC. As protein: CASNGGGAQETQYF.

V usage is TRBV10-1 and J usage is TRBJ2-5; TRBD1 is a possible D gene (5 bases). CDR3 length: 12 residues. Trimming pared 4 bases from V and 6 bases from J, leaving 9 bases between. Germline loops: CDR1 WNHNN, CDR2 SYGVQD (reference sequence). In nucleotides, the CDR3 is TGCGCCAGCAGTGGGGGCGACCAGACCCAGTACTTC. Encoded protein: CASSGGDQTQYF.

The gene calls are TRBV2 and TRBJ1-1, with 10 bases lining up with TRBD1. The CDR3 runs to 15 residues. CDR1 and CDR2 (germline): SNHLY, FYNNEI. V lost 2 bases to trimming and J lost 4 bases; unmatched junction nucleotides: 4. CDR3 protein: CASSELGQGTTEAFF. CDR3 bases: TGTGCCAGCAGTGAATTGGGACAGGGGACCACTGAAGCTTTCTTT.

This chain's CDR3 is CASKDSLNEKLFF. In DNA form, the CDR3 reads TGTGCCAGCAAGGACAGTCTTAATGAAAAACTGTTTTTT. This sequence joins TRBV2 and TRBJ1-4, with a tentative D call TRBD1 (6 bases). CDR1 and CDR2 from the germline V gene are SNHLY and FYNNEI. Trimming pared 7 bases from V and 4 bases from J, leaving 10 bases between. This CDR3 contains 13 residues.